Listed below are T cell receptor beta chains from one sample, sequenced in a study of T-cell reconstitution after alpha-beta-depleted transplantation in children. TCRdb itself ran the PCR reads through MiXCR, one entry per CDR3 protein. Among around 800,000 distinct CDR3 sequences listed, approximately 15% were seen once. Sequencing was performed on PBMCs, mostly from graft donor cells, taken 360 days after TCRalphabeta/CD19-depleted stem cell transplant. The receptors come from a male patient younger than 18 who had a stem cell transplant for acute lymphoblastic leukemia, so the T cells may come from the graft donor. The CDR3 runs from the conserved cysteine through the conserved F or W. Fields, in order: CDR3 protein, CDR3 DNA, J gene, V gene, clone size, D gene. The D gene is left open where the match is weak. Expanded clones are given a class, and other clones once, few, many or no size at all.

CDR3: CASSQEDKWGGFNEQFF
DNA: TGTGCCAGCAGCCAAGAAGACAAGTGGGGAGGGTTCAATGAGCAGTTCTTC
J: TRBJ2-1
V: TRBV14
size: .
D: TRBD2

CDR3: CSVEVFTETQYF
DNA: TGCAGCGTTGAAGTATTCACGGAGACCCAGTACTTC
J: TRBJ2-5
V: TRBV29-1
size: many
D: .

CDR3: CASSLIGRREYF
DNA: TGTGCCAGCAGCCTAATAGGGCGCCGGGAGTACTTC
J: TRBJ2-7
V: TRBV7-9
size: .
D: .

CDR3: CASSPLGTSGKVKNIQYF
DNA: TGTGCCAGCTCACCACTTGGGACTAGCGGGAAGGTGAAAAACATTCAGTACTTC
J: TRBJ2-4
V: TRBV18
size: few
D: TRBD2

CDR3: CASSAGQGLNTEAFF
DNA: TGTGCCAGCAGCGCGGGACAGGGGTTGAACACTGAAGCTTTCTTT
J: TRBJ1-1
V: TRBV2
size: few
D: TRBD1

CDR3: CASSLESPMTGSTEAFF
DNA: TGCGCCAGCAGCTTGGAGTCGCCCATGACAGGGAGCACTGAAGCTTTCTTT
J: TRBJ1-1
V: TRBV5-1
size: .
D: TRBD1

CDR3: CASSHKQGPGGYTF
DNA: TGTGCCAGCAGTCACAAACAGGGGCCGGGAGGCTACACCTTC
J: TRBJ1-2
V: TRBV12-3/TRBV12-4
size: few
D: TRBD1

CDR3: CASNPGEAFTDTQYF
DNA: TGCGCCAGCAACCCGGGAGAGGCCTTCACAGATACGCAGTATTTT
J: TRBJ2-3
V: TRBV5-1
size: .
D: .

CDR3: CASSYRGARSGANVLTF
DNA: TGTGCCAGCAGTTATAGGGGCGCGCGTTCTGGGGCCAACGTCCTGACTTTC
J: TRBJ2-6
V: TRBV6-5
size: few
D: .

CDR3: CAWSPGKETQYF
DNA: TGTGCCTGGAGTCCAGGGAAAGAGACCCAGTACTTC
J: TRBJ2-5
V: TRBV30
size: .
D: .

CDR3: CSALSGADEQYF
DNA: TGCAGCGCTCTGTCTGGGGCAGACGAGCAGTACTTC
J: TRBJ2-7
V: TRBV29-1
size: .
D: .

CDR3: CSARGIEQFF
DNA: TGCAGTGCTAGGGGGATCGAGCAGTTCTTC
J: TRBJ2-1
V: TRBV20-1
size: few
D: .

CDR3: CASCVGAGGSKTQYF
DNA: TGTGCCAGCTGCGTGGGAGCGGGAGGATCGAAGACCCAGTACTTC
J: TRBJ2-5
V: TRBV11-2
size: .
D: TRBD2

CDR3: CASSSRQGGIHEQFF
DNA: TGCGCCAGCAGCTCCCGACAGGGGGGTATCCATGAGCAGTTCTTC
J: TRBJ2-1
V: TRBV4-1
size: few
D: TRBD1

CDR3: CSASLRNRGIYGYTF
DNA: TGCAGTGCTAGCCTCCGAAACAGGGGAATCTATGGCTACACCTTC
J: TRBJ1-2
V: TRBV20-1
size: .
D: TRBD1

CDR3: CSVQGAGTGELFF
DNA: TGCAGCGTACAGGGGGCGGGCACCGGGGAGCTGTTTTTT
J: TRBJ2-2
V: TRBV29-1
size: .
D: TRBD1

CDR3: CASSLGAGKTGGELFF
DNA: TGTGCCAGCAGTTTGGGGGCAGGGAAGACGGGCGGGGAGCTGTTTTTT
J: TRBJ2-2
V: TRBV12-3/TRBV12-4
size: many
D: .

CDR3: CASRDYGRVNEKLFF
DNA: TGTGCCAGCAGAGACTACGGCCGAGTTAATGAAAAACTGTTTTTT
J: TRBJ1-4
V: TRBV6-2/TRBV6-3
size: .
D: .

CDR3: CASSQEIGGSYNEQFF
DNA: TGTGCCAGCAGCCAAGAAATAGGGGGCTCCTACAATGAGCAGTTCTTC
J: TRBJ2-1
V: TRBV14
size: few
D: .

CDR3: CASSQAHLNTGELFF
DNA: TGTGCCAGCAGCCAAGCCCACCTGAACACCGGGGAGCTGTTTTTT
J: TRBJ2-2
V: TRBV4-2
size: .
D: .

CDR3: CASSQDPLAGVRGTQETQYF
DNA: TGCGCCAGCAGCCAAGATCCACTAGCGGGAGTCAGGGGAACCCAAGAGACCCAGTACTTC
J: TRBJ2-5
V: TRBV4-1
size: .
D: TRBD2

CDR3: CASSLRLPYNEQFF
DNA: TGTGCCAGCAGCTTAAGGCTCCCTTACAATGAGCAGTTCTTC
J: TRBJ2-1
V: TRBV7-3
size: many
D: .

CDR3: CASRSESLKAQPQHF
DNA: TGTGCCAGCAGGTCCGAATCCCTCAAGGCGCAGCCCCAGCATTTT
J: TRBJ1-5
V: TRBV12-3/TRBV12-4
size: few
D: .

CDR3: CASSGPQGDYGYTF
DNA: TGTGCCAGCAGTGGGCCCCAGGGGGACTATGGCTACACCTTC
J: TRBJ1-2
V: TRBV6-1
size: few
D: TRBD1

CDR3: CASSSSGLAGGPQETQYF
DNA: TGTGCCAGCAGCTCGTCGGGGCTAGCGGGAGGGCCTCAAGAGACCCAGTACTTC
J: TRBJ2-5
V: TRBV11-1
size: .
D: TRBD2

CDR3: CASSELSKNIQYF
DNA: TGCGCCAGCAGCGAGCTCTCCAAAAACATTCAGTACTTC
J: TRBJ2-4
V: TRBV5-1
size: many
D: .

CDR3: CASSVAGSSGSTDTQYF
DNA: TGTGCCAGCAGTGTAGCCGGATCGAGCGGCAGCACAGATACGCAGTATTTT
J: TRBJ2-3
V: TRBV2
size: many
D: .

CDR3: CASSARLVFETQYF
DNA: TGCGCCAGCAGCGCCCGACTAGTGTTCGAGACCCAGTACTTC
J: TRBJ2-5
V: TRBV5-1
size: few
D: .

CDR3: CASSSTGNAGYTF
DNA: TGTGCCAGCAGCTCGACAGGGAATGCAGGCTACACCTTC
J: TRBJ1-2
V: TRBV7-3
size: many
D: TRBD1